Below, one T cell receptor beta chain is given with its context. Its target is unknown. The data originate from a study of glioma-infiltrating T cells after dendritic cell vaccination. Germline V CDR1 and CDR2: MNHEY, SMNVEV (reference sequence). This CDR3 is built from 15 residues. V was cut by 4 bases and J by 4 bases, with 16 bases left in between. Overall study results and limits: Higher pretreatment TIL content predicted longer progression-free time and survival.

Method: immunoSEQ multiplex PCR; TCRdb's copy keeps in-frame clones and lacks some. This sample has approximately 48,000 clones; 85% to 90% occur once, and the top ten carry roughly an eighth. The clonotype was recovered from a human donor with glioblastoma. Specimen: blood, collected before dendritic cell vaccination. The gene calls are TRBV27 and TRBJ1-2; unclear D gene. Here the CDR3 reads CASSSTPRGSYGYTF. CDR3 bases: TGTGCCAGCAGTTCAACCCCCAGAGGGAGCTATGGCTACACCTTC.